The rows below give T cell receptor beta chains drawn from one sample of a study of blood T cells in healthy people across ages. TCRdb redid the calling of the 5' RACE reads with MiXCR, one entry per CDR3 protein. The sample consists of fewer than 1 million distinct CDR3 sequences, about 42% of them appearing once. Sequencing was performed on blood. These receptors were obtained from a man aged 60-69 years in good health. CDR3s include the opening cysteine and the closing phenylalanine or tryptophan. Each record gives: D gene, clone size, V gene, J gene, CDR3 DNA, CDR3 protein. The D gene is left open where the match is weak. Where a row states a size, it is once, few, many or the class of an expanded clone; other rows omit it.

>TRBD2|NA|TRBV9|TRBJ2-5
TGTGCCAGCAGCGCCGGGGGAGCGGGGGGACAAGAGACCCAGTACTTC
CASSAGGAGGQETQYF
>NA|few|TRBV9|TRBJ2-3
TGTGCCAGCAGCGACGCCGACACAGATACGCAGTATTTT
CASSDADTDTQYF
>NA|NA|TRBV4-3|TRBJ2-3
TGCGCCAGCAGCCAACAGTACGGTGGGACAGATACGCAGTATTTT
CASSQQYGGTDTQYF
>NA|few|TRBV7-7|TRBJ2-5
TGTGCTAGCAGCACGGGGGATCAAGAGACCCAGTACTTC
CASSTGDQETQYF
>TRBD2|few|TRBV6-6|TRBJ2-7
TGTGCCAGCAGTACTAGCGGGGGGGCCAACGAGCAGTACTTC
CASSTSGGANEQYF
>TRBD1|NA|TRBV6-6|TRBJ2-1
TGTGCCAGCAGGTTACAGGGGGCCGCAATAAGTAATGAGCAGTTCTTC
CASRLQGAAISNEQFF
>NA|NA|TRBV6-1|TRBJ2-5
TGTACCAGCCGTGAGAGCGCGGAGACCCAGTACTTC
CTSRESAETQYF
>NA|NA|TRBV6-2/TRBV6-3|TRBJ2-7
TGTGCCAGCAGTTCGGTCCGTAGGGAACCCTACGAGCAGTACTTC
CASSSVRREPYEQYF
>NA|many|TRBV2|TRBJ2-7
TGTGCCAGCAGTCCGCGGGACGAGCAGTACTTC
CASSPRDEQYF
>TRBD1|many|TRBV6-6|TRBJ2-7
TGTGCCAGCAGTCAAGGGACAGGGGGCAAGTACGAGCAGTACTTC
CASSQGTGGKYEQYF
>TRBD1|NA|TRBV20-1|TRBJ2-4
TGCAGTGCTAGAGATGGCCGGACAGGGGCTTTCTCCAAAAACATTCAGTACTTC
CSARDGRTGAFSKNIQYF
>NA|NA|TRBV3-1|TRBJ2-3
TGTGCCAGCAGCCAAGGTCGGCGGGACACCATCACAGATACGCAGTATTTT
CASSQGRRDTITDTQYF
>NA|few|TRBV4-1|TRBJ1-2
TGCGCCAGCAGCCGAACAGGGAGGGAGGGCTATGGCTACACCTTC
CASSRTGREGYGYTF
>NA|NA|TRBV2|TRBJ1-4
TGTGCCAGCAGTCCACGGGTCAAGGATGAAAAACTGTTTTTT
CASSPRVKDEKLFF
>TRBD1|few|TRBV7-3|TRBJ1-6
TGTGCCAGCAGCATGACAGGGGGCGGATCACCCCTCCACTTT
CASSMTGGGSPLHF
>NA|NA|TRBV7-2|TRBJ1-1
TGTGCCAGCAGCCCTAGGAGGCAGAACCCGACAAGGGGTGAAGCTTTCTTT
CASSPRRQNPTRGEAFF
>TRBD1|many|TRBV5-1|TRBJ2-7
TGCGCCAGCAGCTTGGATAGGGGGCTTTACGAGCAGTACTTC
CASSLDRGLYEQYF